This TCR beta chain stems from a study of shared clonotypes between healthy human individuals. Genomic DNA of every subset was divided equally among multiple immunoSEQ plates. The data were produced by immunoSEQ multiplex PCR, yet TCRdb's version contains in-frame clones alone and is incomplete. The sample contains hundreds of thousands of clones, 90% to 98% of which appear only once. V was cut by 6 bases and J by 2 bases, with 8 bases left in between. Germline CDR1 MNHEY, CDR2 SMNVEV (reference sequence). The CDR3 extends over 12 amino acids. The naive CD8 fraction comprised CD45RO-negative cells positively selected for CCR7 and excluded terminally differentiated effector memory CD45RA+ cells. A word on this clone: What it recognizes is unknown.

Whole-study results and caveats: Shared across a few donors were around 4.7% of the naive CD4 clonotypes. Generation probabilities were higher for clonotypes shared across all four sorted-subset donors than for unshared ones.

This chain uses TRBV27 with TRBJ2-7; unclear D gene. The sequencing sample was made of naive CD8+ T cells sorted from blood. The TCR sequence derives from a man aged 25 to 45 in good health. The CDR3 sequence: CASRTTAYEQYF. The CDR3 DNA follows: TGTGCCAGCAGGACAACAGCCTACGAGCAGTACTTC.